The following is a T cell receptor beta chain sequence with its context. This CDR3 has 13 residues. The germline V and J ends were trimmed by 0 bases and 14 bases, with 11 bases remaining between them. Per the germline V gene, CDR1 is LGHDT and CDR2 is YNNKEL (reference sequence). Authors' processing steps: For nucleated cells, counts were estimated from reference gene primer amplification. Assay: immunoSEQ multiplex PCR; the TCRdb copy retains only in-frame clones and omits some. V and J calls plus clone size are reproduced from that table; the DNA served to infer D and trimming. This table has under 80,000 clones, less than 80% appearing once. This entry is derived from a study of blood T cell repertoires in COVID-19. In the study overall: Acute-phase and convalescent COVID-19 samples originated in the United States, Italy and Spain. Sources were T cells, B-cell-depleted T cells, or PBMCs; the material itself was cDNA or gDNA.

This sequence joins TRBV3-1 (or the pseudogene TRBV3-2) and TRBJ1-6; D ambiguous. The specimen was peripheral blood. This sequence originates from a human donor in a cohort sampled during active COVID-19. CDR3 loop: CASSQDPGNSLHF. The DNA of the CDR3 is TGTGCCAGCAGCCAAGATCCGGGAAATTCCCTCCACTTT.